A single sample is the source of the 10 T cell receptor beta chains below, sequenced in a study of cytomegalovirus exposure and HLA in healthy donors. In the PCR, 60 Vbeta and 13 Jbeta primers were used. This table comes from immunoSEQ multiplex PCR, and its TCRdb copy is limited to in-frame clones, with some not included. The data contain approximately 190,000 clones, 75% to 90% of them singletons. The sequenced sample was PBMCs. Source of these receptors: a woman between 50 and 59 years old in good health and CMV-seropositive.

The chain combines TRBV6-5 with TRBJ2-7; D possibly corresponds to TRBD1 (6 bases). Germline loops: CDR1 MNHEY, CDR2 SVGAGI. The CDR3 is 13 amino acids. The V end lost 4 bases, the J end lost 4 bases, and 11 bases lay between the germline ends. The CDR3 bases are TGTGCCAGCAGTTCCAACAGGGAGTACGAGCAGTACTTC. It is translated as CASSSNREYEQYF.

The chain joins TRBV5-6 to TRBJ1-2, with D possibly being TRBD1 (6 bases). Germline CDR1 and CDR2: SGHDT and YYEEEE. The length of the CDR3 is 14 residues. Trimming took off 6 bases at V and 1 base at J, with 13 bases between the two ends. DNA of the CDR3: TGTGCCAGCACCCAGGGACAAAATAACTATGGCTACACCTTC. This translates into CASTQGQNNYGYTF.

The chain joins TRBV6-6 to TRBJ1-5; D remains ambiguous. This CDR3 spans 15 amino acids. Trimming shortened V by 0 bases and J by 5 bases, and 11 bases separated the two germline ends. Germline CDR1 is MNHNY and CDR2 is SVGAGI (reference sequence). The CDR3 nucleotides read TGTGCCAGCAGTTACTCGTCAGGTGGGTATCAGCCCCAGCATTTT. The encoded protein is CASSYSSGGYQPQHF.

V and J are TRBV6-6 and TRBJ1-1; 9 bases are shared with TRBD1. With 5 bases clipped from V and 0 bases from J, the junction kept 4 bases outside the gene matches. This CDR3 is 15 amino acids long. Germline CDR1 is MNHNY and CDR2 is SVGAGI (reference sequence). Here the CDR3 reads CASSLGQGLNTEAFF. The CDR3 DNA follows: TGTGCCAGCAGTCTGGGACAGGGATTGAACACTGAAGCTTTCTTT.

A single count supports this clone. The chain recombines TRBV6-6 with TRBJ2-3; D not certain. Germline V gives CDR1 MNHNY, CDR2 SVGAGI (reference sequence). The CDR3 covers 13 residues. The V gene lost 6 bases and the J gene lost 2 bases, with 9 bases spanning the gap. The CDR3 coding sequence is TGTGCCAGCAGAACTACCTCCACAGATACGCAGTATTTT. It encodes CASRTTSTDTQYF.

The rearrangement links TRBV7-8 to TRBJ1-1; 8 nucleotides match TRBD1. This CDR3 has 15 residues. Germline V lookup: CDR1 SGHVS, CDR2 FQNEAQ. Trimming at V came to 4 bases and at J to 1 base, leaving 5 bases not matched to a gene. The CDR3, as DNA: TGTGCCAGCAGCTACTGGACAGGGCCGAACACTGAAGCTTTCTTT. It yields the protein CASSYWTGPNTEAFF.

The J gene is TRBJ1-1, the V gene TRBV18; 7 bases line up with TRBD1. CDR1 KGHSH and CDR2 LQKENI come from the germline V gene. The CDR3 is 14 residues long. The ends lost 1 base at V and 6 bases at J; junction bases unmatched: 5. The CDR3 DNA is TGTGCCAGCTCACCACAGGGGGCTTGGGCTGAAGCTTTCTTT. Its translation is CASSPQGAWAEAFF.

The chain couples TRBV5-8 to TRBJ2-5, with D possibly matching TRBD1 (8 bases). In germline, CDR1 is SGHTS, CDR2 YDEGEE. The CDR3 runs to 14 residues. Trimming removed 7 bases at V and 5 bases at J, with 18 bases between. CDR3 in DNA: TGTGCCAGCGGCGCCACAGGGGGGGCGGAGACCCAGTACTTC. Residues: CASGATGGAETQYF.

This chain joins TRBV6-6 and TRBJ2-3; D is undetermined. Trimming took off 6 bases at V and 6 bases at J, with 10 bases between the two ends. The CDR3 totals 12 residues. Germline CDR1 reads MNHNY; CDR2 reads SVGAGI (reference sequence). The CDR3 DNA reads as TGTGCCAGCAGACGATCGGGTGATACGCAGTATTTT. Translating gives CASRRSGDTQYF.

The gene calls are TRBV25-1 and TRBJ2-7, with 7 nucleotides matching TRBD1. This CDR3 contains 15 residues. The V gene end was trimmed by 6 bases and the J gene end by 5 bases; junction bases not matched to a gene: 13. CDR1 is MGHDK and CDR2 is SYGVNS in the germline V gene. DNA of the CDR3: TGTGCCAGCAGCCCCCCTGGGACAGCCGCCCACGAGCAGTACTTC. Encoded protein: CASSPPGTAAHEQYF.